This T cell receptor (beta chain) emerged from a study of glioma-infiltrating T cells. TCR alpha and beta CDR3 regions were amplified from RNA using iRepertoire nested multiplex PCR. TCRdb ran MiXCR on the multiplex PCR reads and lists one entry per CDR3 protein. The sample records some 40,000 distinct CDR3 sequences, around 22% being singletons. Sequenced material: glioma tissue, nonneoplastic brain tissue, or PBMCs (not recorded which). The TCR was taken from a human donor with low-grade glioma or glioblastoma, undergoing nonglioma brain surgery, or in good health (not recorded which).

DNA of the CDR3: TGCAGTGCTAGGGAGGCGGGAGTGGAGATATACGAGCAGTACTTC. It specifies CSAREAGVEIYEQYF. The chain has TRBV20-1 and TRBJ2-7; 7 bases align to TRBD2. The length of the CDR3 is 15 residues. The V gene's germline CDR1 is DFQATT and CDR2 SNEGSKA (reference sequence). V was clipped by 3 bases and J by 4 bases; unmatched bases: 12.